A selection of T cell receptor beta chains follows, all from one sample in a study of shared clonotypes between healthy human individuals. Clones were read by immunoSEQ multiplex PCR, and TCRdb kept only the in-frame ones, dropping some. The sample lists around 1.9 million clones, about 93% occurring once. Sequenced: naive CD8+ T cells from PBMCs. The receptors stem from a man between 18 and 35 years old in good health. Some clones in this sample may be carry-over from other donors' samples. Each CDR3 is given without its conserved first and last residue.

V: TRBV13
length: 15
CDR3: ASRYMTSGRVHNEQF

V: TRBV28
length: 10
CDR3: ASSPQNYEQY

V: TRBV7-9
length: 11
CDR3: ASSPLNRDEAF

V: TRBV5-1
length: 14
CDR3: ASSPPRREGTDTQY

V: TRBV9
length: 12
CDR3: ASRSTGPNSPLH

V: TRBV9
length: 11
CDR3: ASSLDQSQPQH

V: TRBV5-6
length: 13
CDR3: ASSTLAAAYNEQF

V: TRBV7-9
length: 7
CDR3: ASGGELF

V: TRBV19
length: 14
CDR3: ASSLGTVNLNTEAF

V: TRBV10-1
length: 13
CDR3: ASSDTGTSGYEQY

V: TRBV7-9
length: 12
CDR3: ASSLRRETDTQY

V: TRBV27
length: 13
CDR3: ASSLGGGRVNEQF

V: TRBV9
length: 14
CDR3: ASSVGDGRAVDEQF

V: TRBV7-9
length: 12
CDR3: ASSLARGEETQY

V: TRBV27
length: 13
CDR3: ASSWDGGRRETQY

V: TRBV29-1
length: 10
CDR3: SVEFRYNEQF

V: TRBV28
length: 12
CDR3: ASRPDRDTDTQY

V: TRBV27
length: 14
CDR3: ASSPPRGAGTGELF

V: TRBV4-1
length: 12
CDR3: ASSSQGASYEQY

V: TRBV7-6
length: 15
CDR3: ASSLALDRDPFNEQF

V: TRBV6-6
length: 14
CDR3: ASSYLGGRVDNEQF

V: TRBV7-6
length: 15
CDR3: ASSLDRATSNTGELF

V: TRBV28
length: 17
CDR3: ASSLRSSGMEPVYNEQF

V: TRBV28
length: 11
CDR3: ASSLGTKETQY

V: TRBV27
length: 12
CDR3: ASSSGGPLEELF

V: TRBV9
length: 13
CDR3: ASSVGGSSTDTQY

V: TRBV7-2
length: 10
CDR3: ASSTWTGELF

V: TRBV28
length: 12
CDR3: ASSSTGGYQPQH

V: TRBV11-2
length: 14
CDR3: ASSRTLAGGPSEQF